The sequence of this T cell receptor beta chain was determined in a study of blood T cell repertoires in COVID-19. Whole-study context: PBMCs, B-cell-depleted T cells, or T cells provided the cDNA or gDNA that made up the material.

There are 14 residues in the CDR3. The germline V and J ends were trimmed by 6 bases and 0 bases, with 10 bases remaining between them. Germline assignment: CDR1 MNHEY and CDR2 SVGAGI. This clone was seen only once. In the original workflow: Amplification of reference gene primers was used by the study to estimate nucleated cell counts. Here immunoSEQ multiplex PCR was the method, and the copy in TCRdb shows in-frame clones only, minus some. V, J and clone size are those of that table, while D and trimming were read from the DNA. The sample lists tens of thousands of clones; 80% were seen once. This TCR derives from a man in his 60s with active or convalescent COVID-19. Sequenced sample: peripheral blood. The V and J genes are TRBV6-5 and TRBJ2-3; a weak D match, TRBD2 (6 bases). This CDR3 reads CASRSGLSTDTQYF. The CDR3 DNA sequence: TGTGCCAGCAGGAGCGGGCTTAGCACAGATACGCAGTATTTT.